This TCR beta chain stems from a study of blood T cell repertoires in COVID-19. The table came from immunoSEQ multiplex PCR; TCRdb's copy has only in-frame clones and leaves some out. The repertoire holds around 150,000 clones, with 79% as singletons. This receptor was taken from a man aged 45-60 years with active or convalescent COVID-19. The sequenced sample consisted of peripheral blood.

The CDR3 protein is CASSQKLDTSSYNSPLHF. The CDR3 DNA reads as TGTGCCAGCAGCCAAAAGCTGGACACGAGCTCCTATAATTCACCCCTCCACTTT. The J gene is TRBJ1-6, the V gene TRBV3-1 (or the pseudogene TRBV3-2), with a possible D match to TRBD1 (5 bases). V dropped 2 bases and J dropped 0 bases, with 14 bases sitting between them. The germline V gene encodes CDR1 LGHDT and CDR2 YNNKEL (reference sequence). This CDR3 is built from 18 residues.